This record covers a single TCR beta chain. The data stem from a study of T cell changes during pregnancy in multiple sclerosis. V dropped 8 bases and J dropped 0 bases, with 13 bases sitting between them. CDR3 length: 15 amino acids. Germline lookup yields CDR1 MDHEN and CDR2 SYDVKM. Using immunoSEQ multiplex PCR, the repertoire was profiled, and TCRdb retains in-frame clones only, with some absent. Found here are tens of thousands of clones, roughly 92% of them singletons; the top ten hold roughly 2.7%. This sample comprised peripheral blood, obtained in the third trimester of pregnancy. The chain uses TRBV28 and TRBJ2-2; D is perhaps TRBD2 (5 bases). The TCR originated in a female donor in good health, enrolled as a control in a pregnancy study. The CDR3 sequence is CASSPGLTNTGELFF. In DNA, the CDR3 is TGTGCCAGCTCCCCCGGACTGACGAACACCGGGGAGCTGTTTTTT.